These 21 T cell receptor beta chains were all obtained from the same sample, sequenced in a study of blood T cell repertoires in COVID-19. Assay used: immunoSEQ multiplex PCR; TCRdb lists only in-frame clones, some missing. The sample shows around 230,000 clones, about 90% of them seen only once. The sequenced sample was PBMCs or T cells enriched from blood (not recorded which). These receptors came from a woman in her forties with acute COVID-19.

The CDR3 region is CASSQPDSEVTDTQYF. CDR3 coding DNA: TGTGCCAGCAGCCAGCCCGACTCCGAGGTGACAGATACGCAGTATTTT. The chain links TRBV3-1 (or the pseudogene TRBV3-2) to TRBJ2-3; no clear D gene. This CDR3 has 16 amino acids. Germline V CDR1 and CDR2: LGHDT, YNNKEL (reference sequence). The ends were cut back, 3 bases at V and 3 bases at J, with 16 bases in the middle.

The rearrangement links TRBV24-1 to TRBJ1-5; D gene ambiguous. V lost 7 bases to trimming and J lost 5 bases, with 14 bases between them. The length of the CDR3 is 14 residues. In germline, CDR1 is KGHDR, CDR2 SFDVKD. CDR3: CATSSAGRHQPQHF. DNA of the CDR3: TGTGCCACCAGCTCTGCGGGTCGTCATCAGCCCCAGCATTTT.

The chain carries TRBV25-1 and TRBJ2-3, with TRBD1 matching 9 bases. In germline, CDR1 is MGHDK, CDR2 SYGVNS. J lost 3 bases, V lost 7 bases, and 11 bases had no gene match. The CDR3 has 16 residues. CDR3 nucleotide sequence: TGTGCCAGCACCCATCAGGGGGACAGGGATACAGATACGCAGTATTTT. This sequence encodes CASTHQGDRDTDTQYF.

The chain combines TRBV2 with TRBJ2-1; TRBD1 aligns across 9 bases. The CDR3 contains 15 residues. Germline V gives CDR1 SNHLY, CDR2 FYNNEI. V shed 4 bases and J 6 bases; nucleotides not matched to a gene: 7. In nucleotides, the CDR3 is TGTGCCAGCAGTGGCCCGGGACAGGGTATCAATGAGCAGTTCTTC. This sequence encodes CASSGPGQGINEQFF.

V usage is TRBV11-3 and J usage is TRBJ2-2; TRBD2 aligns across 16 bases. The germline V gene has CDR1 SGHNT and CDR2 YENEEA. The CDR3 spans 18 residues. The V and J ends lost 6 bases and 3 bases, in that order; junction bases with no gene match: 7. The CDR3 loop reads CASREGLAGGPYTGELFF. The CDR3 nucleotides read TGTGCCAGCAGAGAGGGACTAGCGGGAGGGCCCTACACCGGGGAGCTGTTTTTT.

This clone came up a few times. V and J are TRBV24-1 and TRBJ1-2; the match to TRBD1 covers 9 bases. This CDR3 comprises 16 residues. Germline values: CDR1 KGHDR, CDR2 SFDVKD. The J segment lost 9 bases and the V segment lost 0 bases, leaving 10 bases of the junction unmatched. The CDR3 bases are TGTGCCACCAGTGATTTGCAGGGGGGACAGGGTTTAAGCTACACCTTC. Translated: CATSDLQGGQGLSYTF.

The rearrangement joins TRBV11-2 to TRBJ2-7; possibly TRBD2 for D (5 bases). The CDR3 totals 17 residues. The germline CDR1 and CDR2 sequences are SGHAT and FQNNGV. V was cut by 1 base and J by 1 base, with 17 bases left in between. CDR3 sequence reads: CASSLVLSFGVSYEQYF. DNA for the CDR3: TGTGCCAGCAGCTTAGTGTTGTCCTTCGGGGTATCCTACGAGCAGTACTTC.

The genes are TRBV11-3 and TRBJ2-7; TRBD2 aligns across 9 bases. Germline lookup yields CDR1 SGHNT and CDR2 YENEEA. V shed 6 bases, J shed 6 bases, and the junction held 6 bases outside the gene matches. CDR3 length: 13 amino acids. CDR3 in amino acids: CASRRSGRPEQYF. DNA for the CDR3: TGTGCCAGCAGACGAAGCGGGAGGCCCGAGCAGTACTTC.

This chain joins TRBV21-1 and TRBJ1-1; the table's D call of TRBD1 was not tested on the DNA. TRBV21-1 represents a pseudogene. The CDR3 is 14 residues long. The DNA of the CDR3 is TGTGCCAGCGGAGACAGTAAAATTTGTCCTGAAGTTTTCTTT. Its translation: CASGDSKICPEVFF.

The V call is TRBV7-3, the J call TRBJ1-3; D not certain. The CDR3 contains 15 residues. Between the trimmed V and J ends, which lost 5 bases and 0 bases, there was a span of 11 bases. CDR1 and CDR2 (germline): SGHTA, FQGTGA. The CDR3 DNA sequence: TGTGCCAGCAGCCCAAATTCAGACTCTGGAAACACCATATATTTT. This encodes CASSPNSDSGNTIYF.

This clone was seen a handful of times. The chain joins TRBV5-1 to TRBJ2-6; D is undetermined. V lost 3 bases and J lost 0, with 16 bases in between. The CDR3 totals 18 residues. The V gene's germline CDR1 is SGHRS and CDR2 YFSETQ. CDR3 sequence (DNA): TGCGCCAGCAGCTCCGGTCTCCAATCTACCTCTGGGGCCAACGTCCTGACTTTC. Its protein is CASSSGLQSTSGANVLTF.

CDR3: CASSPPGQGFEQYF. As DNA, the CDR3 is TGTGCCAGCAGCCCCCCGGGACAGGGGTTCGAGCAGTACTTC. The chain combines TRBV11-2 with TRBJ2-7; TRBD1 matches at 10 bases. The CDR3 length is 14 residues. The junction had 7 bases not matched to a gene; V was cut back by 5 bases and J by 6 bases. Germline V lookup: CDR1 SGHAT, CDR2 FQNNGV.

This chain connects TRBV6-4 to TRBJ2-2; D remains unclear. V lost 6 bases, J lost 5 bases, and 13 bases lay in between. Germline loops: CDR1 MRHNA, CDR2 SNTAGT. The CDR3 loop spans 14 amino acids. In DNA form, the CDR3 reads TGTGCCAGCAGCGCGGCTGTAGGAACCGGGGAGCTGTTTTTT. It specifies CASSAAVGTGELFF.

The chain is built from TRBV5-1 and TRBJ2-4; 9 nucleotides agree with TRBD1. Germline V gene sequence: CDR1 SGHRS, CDR2 YFSETQ. This CDR3 region has 16 residues. V dropped 3 bases and J dropped 5; count of bases not matched to a gene: 9. The CDR3 DNA follows: TGCGCCAGCAGCTCGGGAATGGACAGGGGAGAAAACATTCAGTACTTC. This codes for CASSSGMDRGENIQYF.

This chain connects TRBV5-8 to TRBJ1-1, with D maybe TRBD1 (5 bases). V was shortened by 0 bases and J by 13 bases, with 16 bases between the two germline ends. The CDR3 spans 13 residues. CDR1 and CDR2 from the germline V gene are SGHTS and YDEGEE. This CDR3 is CASSLDPDSVFFF. In DNA form, the CDR3 reads TGTGCCAGCAGCTTGGACCCCGACAGTGTTTTTTTCTTT.

V is TRBV19 and J is TRBJ2-3, with D uncertain. There are 14 residues in the CDR3. Trimming took 7 bases from V and 2 from J, leaving 13 bases between them. The V gene's germline CDR1 is LNHDA and CDR2 SQIVND (reference sequence). The CDR3 bases are TGTGCCAGTACAGAGAGGCCCTACACAGATACGCAGTATTTT. Its translation: CASTERPYTDTQYF.

This chain links TRBV19 with TRBJ2-7; TRBD2 aligns across 7 bases. J was trimmed by 1 base and V by 0 bases; bases with no gene match: 3. This CDR3 region has 15 residues. CDR1 and CDR2 from the germline V gene are LNHDA and SQIVND (reference sequence). The CDR3 sequence: CASSIEVAGSYEQYF. CDR3 sequence (DNA): TGTGCCAGTAGTATAGAGGTAGCGGGTTCCTACGAGCAGTACTTC.

This clone was seen once. The rearrangement uses TRBV4-1 and TRBJ2-7, with 11 bases matching TRBD1. Germline CDR1 is MGHRA and CDR2 is YSYEKL. The length of the CDR3 is 15 residues. V dropped 0 bases and J dropped 4; count of bases not matched to a gene: 2. CDR3 amino acids: CASSQEDRGLYEQYF. DNA of the CDR3: TGCGCCAGCAGCCAAGAGGACAGGGGGCTTTACGAGCAGTACTTC.

The chain uses TRBV27 and TRBJ1-1; TRBD1 is a possible D gene (5 bases). There are 14 residues in the CDR3. Germline CDR1 MNHEY, CDR2 SMNVEV (reference sequence). The germline V and J ends were trimmed by 5 bases and 2 bases, with 12 bases remaining between them. As DNA, the CDR3 is TGTGCCAGCAGTAAGGGACTGCCAAACACTGAAGCTTTCTTT. Encoded protein: CASSKGLPNTEAFF.

V gene TRBV4-1 combines with J gene TRBJ1-1, with TRBD1 matching over 7 bases. Looked up from germline, CDR1 is MGHRA and CDR2 is YSYEKL. Losses at the gene ends were 3 bases for V and 5 bases for J; bases not matched to a gene: 9. This CDR3 is built from 15 residues. This chain's CDR3 is CASSHPKGAATEAFF. The CDR3 coding sequence is TGCGCCAGCAGCCATCCAAAGGGGGCAGCAACTGAAGCTTTCTTT.

CDR3 DNA: TGTGCCAGCAGCTACGGACTAGCGGGGGATAACATGGCCGGGGAGCTGTTTTTT. It is translated as CASSYGLAGDNMAGELFF. The J gene is TRBJ2-2, the V gene TRBV5-6; 13 bases align to TRBD2. J gave up 6 bases and V 3 bases, and 11 bases lay outside the gene matches. In germline, CDR1 is SGHDT, CDR2 YYEEEE. The CDR3 has 18 amino acids.